This is a list of T cell receptor beta chains from one sample in a study of T cells in Graves' hyperthyroidism and ophthalmopathy. TCRdb re-called the multiplex PCR reads through MiXCR, storing one row per CDR3 protein. This sample yields hundreds of thousands of distinct CDR3 sequences, of which about two fifths are seen a single time; around 9.3% belongs to the top ten. Material: blood. The receptors come from a man aged 18 to 29 with Graves' hyperthyroidism. CDR3s include the opening cysteine and the closing phenylalanine or tryptophan. D genes are given only for firm matches. Clone size is shown for a subset of rows, as once, few, many or a class of expanded clone.

clone_size j_call v_call d_call cdr3_aa cdr3_nt
. TRBJ1-1 TRBV10-3 . CAITGVSSYTEAFF TGTGCCATCACGGGCGTTAGTTCGTACACTGAAGCTTTCTTT
. TRBJ1-6 TRBV20-1 TRBD1 CSAQGIQGASYNSPLHF TGCAGTGCCCAAGGAATCCAGGGGGCCTCCTATAATTCACCCCTCCACTTT
. TRBJ2-2 TRBV7-2 . CASSLNIPGELFF TGTGCCAGCAGCTTAAATATTCCAGGGGAGCTGTTTTTT
. TRBJ2-7 TRBV29-1 . CSVEGTADYEQYF TGCAGCGTTGAAGGGACGGCTGACTACGAGCAGTACTTC
. TRBJ1-3 TRBV29-1 . CSVEVTDTIYF TGCAGCGTTGAAGTGACGGACACCATATATTTT
. TRBJ1-1 TRBV7-3 . CASSRAGDDTEAFF TGTGCCAGCAGCAGGGCCGGGGACGACACTGAAGCTTTCTTT
. TRBJ1-1 TRBV6-1 . CASSEIEGLGDTEAFF TGTGCCAGCAGTGAAATCGAGGGGCTGGGGGACACTGAAGCTTTCTTT
many TRBJ1-1 TRBV2 TRBD1 CASSNPSDRANTEAFF TGTGCCAGCAGTAACCCCTCCGACAGGGCGAACACTGAAGCTTTCTTT
. TRBJ1-6 TRBV6-5 TRBD1 CASSEAEGQVVSPLHF TGTGCCAGCAGTGAAGCGGAGGGACAGGTAGTCTCACCCCTCCACTTT
. TRBJ1-6 TRBV6-5 TRBD1 CASRSAHRGNSPLHF TGTGCCAGCAGATCCGCTCACAGGGGGAATTCACCCCTCCACTTT
many TRBJ1-1 TRBV9 . CASRGTGTRGTEAFF TGTGCCAGCAGGGGGACCGGAACGCGAGGTACTGAAGCTTTCTTT
many TRBJ2-7 TRBV13 . CASSLEGEAYEQYF TGTGCCAGCAGCTTAGAGGGGGAAGCCTACGAGCAGTACTTC
few TRBJ1-2 TRBV5-6 . CASRYLLGDPGGYTF TGTGCCAGCAGATACCTCCTAGGCGACCCAGGGGGCTACACCTTC
. TRBJ2-7 TRBV29-1 TRBD2 CSVGGGGLNEQYF TGCAGCGTTGGGGGGGGAGGGTTGAACGAGCAGTACTTC
few TRBJ2-7 TRBV19 . CASSFSPDGYYEQYF TGTGCCAGTAGTTTTAGCCCTGACGGTTACTACGAGCAGTACTTC
few TRBJ1-1 TRBV6-5 . CASSKAGTEAFF TGTGCCAGCAGTAAGGCTGGAACTGAAGCTTTCTTT
few TRBJ2-2 TRBV7-9 TRBD2 CASSFPSGRADTGELFF TGTGCCAGCAGCTTCCCTAGCGGGAGGGCAGACACCGGGGAGCTGTTTTTT
. TRBJ1-4 TRBV5-6 . CASSGGRTNEKLFF TGTGCCAGCAGCGGTGGACGGACTAATGAAAAACTGTTTTTT
. TRBJ2-5 TRBV12-3/TRBV12-4 . CASSTRDGRLAETQYF TGTGCCAGCAGTACCCGGGACGGAAGGTTAGCAGAGACCCAGTACTTC
. TRBJ2-5 TRBV2 . CASNFDGAQETQYF TGTGCCAGCAACTTTGACGGGGCGCAAGAGACCCAGTACTTC
few TRBJ1-1 TRBV2 TRBD1 CASSLLGTGRTEAFF TGTGCCAGCAGTTTGCTTGGGACAGGGCGGACTGAAGCTTTCTTT
few TRBJ2-5 TRBV9 . CASSPLTAQETQYF TGTGCCAGCAGCCCCCTCACGGCCCAAGAGACCCAGTACTTC
many TRBJ2-5 TRBV24-1 . CATSDGTVVETQYF TGTGCCACCAGTGATGGGACCGTTGTAGAGACCCAGTACTTC
. TRBJ2-7 TRBV9 . CASSAGTPSYEQYF TGTGCCAGCAGCGCTGGGACACCCTCCTACGAGCAGTACTTC
. TRBJ1-6 TRBV6-5 . CASSESLGALHF TGTGCCAGCAGTGAGTCCTTGGGGGCCCTCCACTTT
once TRBJ1-2 TRBV10-3 TRBD1 CAISERSGTANYGYTF TGTGCCATCAGTGAGCGGTCCGGGACAGCTAACTATGGCTACACCTTC
few TRBJ1-5 TRBV10-3 TRBD1 CASTFETGGKTRNQPQHF TGTGCCAGCACCTTTGAGACAGGGGGCAAAACGAGGAATCAGCCCCAGCATTTT
. TRBJ1-5 TRBV15 . CATSRESGGLINQPQHF TGTGCCACCAGCAGAGAATCCGGAGGGCTCATCAATCAGCCCCAGCATTTT
few TRBJ1-1 TRBV24-1 TRBD1 CASSRQGLGVVNTEAFF TGTGCCAGCAGCCGACAGGGACTCGGGGTTGTGAACACTGAAGCTTTCTTT
many TRBJ2-2 TRBV29-1 TRBD2 CSVESGRANGELFF TGCAGCGTTGAAAGCGGGAGGGCCAACGGGGAGCTGTTTTTT
. TRBJ2-7 TRBV2 TRBD1 CARDRDRIYEQYF TGTGCTAGAGACCGGGACAGAATTTACGAGCAGTACTTC
. TRBJ2-2 TRBV6-1 TRBD2 CASSAPLTGRGTGELFF TGTGCCAGCAGTGCCCCTTTGACCGGGAGGGGCACCGGGGAGCTGTTTTTT
. TRBJ2-7 TRBV7-9 TRBD1 CASSFGTGHSYEQYF TGTGCCAGCAGCTTCGGGACAGGACACTCTTACGAGCAGTACTTC
few TRBJ2-2 TRBV20-1 TRBD1 CSALNRGGWELFF TGCAGTGCCCTAAACAGGGGTGGGTGGGAGCTGTTTTTT
. TRBJ1-2 TRBV20-1 . CSATSWGTTYGYTF TGCAGTGCTACGTCGTGGGGGACAACCTATGGCTACACCTTC
. TRBJ1-1 TRBV7-9 TRBD1 CASSLDRGLAEAFF TGTGCCAGCAGCTTAGACAGGGGGCTAGCTGAAGCTTTCTTT
many TRBJ2-7 TRBV20-1 TRBD2 CSAATSGRANYEQYF TGCAGTGCTGCTACTAGCGGGAGGGCCAACTACGAGCAGTACTTC